This TCR beta chain is drawn from a study of T-cell memory formation after mild COVID-19 (dated by TCRdb to the early 2020s). Background on the whole study: Most TCR sequence clusters were specific to one of the two donors. Longitudinal TCRalpha and TCRbeta repertoire sequencing tracked T-cell clones expanding and contracting after mild COVID-19 in a couple of donors. The cohort was made up of two young adult volunteers, one female and one male, who were previously healthy.

Instrument used: Illumina NovaSeq 6000. cDNA libraries for TCRalpha and TCRbeta were prepared by 5'RACE using constant-segment primers, with sample barcodes and unique molecular identifiers added. RNA was extracted from every sample with Trizol reagent. Amplification of the libraries took two PCR steps, and the second step added a second sample barcode plus Illumina TruSeq adapters. Libraries were sequenced on an Illumina NovaSeq with 2 x 150 bp paired-end reads. The authors' pipeline ran thus. The reads were demultiplexed and collapsed into UMI-guided consensus sequences using migec v1.2.7. Using mixcr v2.1.11, UMI consensuses were aligned to TRA and TRB V and J templates and then assembled into clonotypes. Expanded or contracted clonotypes were those called significant by both edgeR and NoisET, with noise models trained on biological replicates. For edgeR calls, the thresholds were a false discovery rate-adjusted p below 0.01 and a log2 fold-change of 1. As an exploratory analysis of dynamics, max-normalized trajectories of the 1000 most abundant clonotypes were examined with PCA combined with hierarchical clustering. Each responding clone was given a CD4 or CD8 phenotype based on the CD4+ and CD8+ repertoires, which had been sequenced separately. TCRdb reworked the public reads: Q25 trimming with fastp, MiXCR clone assembly, productive beta chains retained. Rows with a matching CDR3 protein are joined into one entry that keeps the most common DNA and genes. In this record, the V and J calls reflect TCRdb's handling and not the investigators' own analysis. Recorded for this sample are under 650,000 distinct CDR3 sequences; about a sixth of them occurred a single time. The top ten constitute more than 10% of the sample.

Ficoll-Paque density gradient centrifugation was the method used to isolate PBMCs. In regard to this clonotype: Its antigen has not been determined. Base quality data are lacking; no much larger clone is found one base away.

Overall results and qualifications from the work: Clones that contracted from day 15 to 85 showed balanced CD4/CD8 phenotypes, whereas a second wave of clones that expanded from day 15 to 37 leaned towards CD4+. Whether the second-wave clones peaking on day 37 were SARS-CoV-2 specific was not confirmed. Only two mild cases were covered by the study, and larger cohorts that include severe cases with pre-infection samples were considered necessary. Contracting CD4+ clones appeared mostly in the CM and EM memory subsets, whereas CD8+ clones were enriched in EMRA. Some responding clones were detected in pre-infection memory, suggesting pre-existing cross-reactive memory T cells joined the SARS-CoV-2 response.

What was sequenced was PBMCs or a T cell subset sorted from them (not recorded which). The TCR comes from an adult woman who had mild COVID-19 (a few samples of this study predate the infection). The sample titles of this study are shuffled in the database, so cell type and time point are left out; the donor was told from shared clones.

For the CDR3, the sequence is CASSLADYQRDTQYF. The sequenced DNA is TGCGCCAGCAGCTTGGCGGACTACCAGAGAGATACGCAGTATTTT. The rearranged chain carries TRBV5-1 and TRBJ2-3; tentative D gene TRBD2, with 6 bases matching. CDR1 SGHRS and CDR2 YFSETQ are derived from the germline V gene. The junction shows trimming of 0 bases on V and 5 bases on J, plus 13 bases between the germline ends. Counted from cysteine to phenylalanine, this CDR3 has 15 amino acids. Of all the DNA, just the CDR3 is kept, 45 bases in frame from base 1.